Below, one TCR beta chain is given with its context. Ten or more counts support this clonotype. No antigen is known for it. Base qualities are not at hand, and no much larger clone is one base apart. Library preparation employed PCR. The reads were generated on an Illumina HiSeq 2500. To normalize quantification of the TCRbeta repertoire, the TCR libraries were built with molecular barcoding that relied on unique molecular identifiers. Through fastp at Q25 and MiXCR, TCRdb rebuilt clones from the public reads, retaining in-frame beta chains. Each CDR3 protein gets just one entry, which takes the most common genes and DNA from the rows behind it. This sample gives fewer than 550,000 distinct CDR3 sequences in total; roughly a tenth of them show up just once. Of the sample, around 2.2% falls within the top ten clones. This record belongs to a study of T-cell reconstitution after alpha-beta-depleted transplantation in children (dated by TCRdb to the mid-2010s). About the investigation overall: Using TCR repertoire profiling, the study quantitatively followed how T-cell immune reconstitution unfolded in children after TCRalphabeta/CD19-depleted allogeneic hematopoietic cell transplantation. Overall results and qualifications from the work: Hyperexpanded clone frequencies declined over subsequent months; after one year, T-cell counts and TCRbeta diversity were mostly attributed to newly produced T cells. About two months after transplant, the apparently early recovery of alphabetaT-cell counts reportedly depended on just several hundred clones that had expanded rapidly and came from non-depleted graft cells. In some patients, the high TCRbeta diversity seen at day 60 was put down to recipient T cells and intrathymic progenitors that had survived conditioning.

Read against the paper, the sample's treatment or condition label means: allogeneic hematopoietic cell transplantation with graft depleted of TCRalphabeta T cells and CD19 B cells. The transplant recipients were children given TCRalphabeta/CD19-depleted allogeneic hematopoietic cell grafts. The CDR3, from cysteine to phenylalanine, totals 16 residues. Solely the CDR3 DNA is kept, with 48 bases framed from the first base. The germline V gene encodes CDR1 MGHDK and CDR2 SYGVNS. Relative to germline, V is 1 base shorter and J is 1 base shorter, with 13 bases between their ends. This material consisted of PBMCs, taken before TCRalphabeta/CD19-depleted stem cell transplant. This sequence uses TRBV25-1 and TRBJ1-2; TRBD1 is possibly the D segment (6 matching bases). This TCR was recovered from a child aged 2-15 years with inherited bone marrow failure, due to receive a stem cell transplant. The DNA sequence follows: TGTGCCAGCAGTGAATGGGGGCTACAGAATAACTATGGCTACACCTTC. Translated, it reads CASSEWGLQNNYGYTF.